These T cell receptor beta chains were read from a single sample in a study of blood T cell repertoires in COVID-19. Some clones are missing from TCRdb's copy, which holds only in-frame ones; the method was immunoSEQ multiplex PCR. The table lists about 84,000 clones, 80% to 90% of them singletons. Sequencing was carried out using peripheral blood. The receptor set was obtained from a man at least 80 years old with active or convalescent COVID-19. Both conserved end residues are part of each CDR3. A D gene is named only where the DNA matches it firmly. Where a row states a size, it is once, few, many or the class of an expanded clone; other rows omit it.

d_gene,j_gene,abundance,v_gene,CDR3nt,CDR3aa
TRBD1,TRBJ1-3,few,TRBV2,TGTGCCAGCAGTGTCTCCCGGGACAGACTCTCTGGAAACACCATATATTTT,CASSVSRDRLSGNTIYF
TRBD1,TRBJ1-2,NA,TRBV6-6,TGTGCCAGCACACGATTTGGGACAGGGGAGGCCTATGGCTACACCTTC,CASTRFGTGEAYGYTF
NA,TRBJ2-7,once,TRBV11-2,TGTGCCAGCAGCCAAGCGGACTGGGAGCAGTACTTC,CASSQADWEQYF
TRBD2,TRBJ2-1,NA,TRBV6-5,TGTGCCAGCAGTTACCGGGTAGCGGGAGGGCACAATGAGCAGTTCTTC,CASSYRVAGGHNEQFF
TRBD1,TRBJ2-2,NA,TRBV5-8,TGTGCCAGCAGCTTCCGGGACAGGAGCACCGGGGAGCTGTTTTTT,CASSFRDRSTGELFF
NA,TRBJ1-5,NA,TRBV27,TGTGCCAGCAGTTTACCAGGGACACTCGATAGCAATCAGCCCCAGCATTTT,CASSLPGTLDSNQPQHF
NA,TRBJ2-2,NA,TRBV18,TGTGCCAGCTCGCCCAGGCCTCCAGAGCTCACCGGGGAGCTGTTTTTT,CASSPRPPELTGELFF
TRBD1,TRBJ1-5,NA,TRBV7-8,TGTGCCAGCAGCTCAGGGACAGGAGGTTTGGGCAATCAGCCCCAGCATTTT,CASSSGTGGLGNQPQHF
TRBD2,TRBJ2-3,NA,TRBV27,TGTGCCAGCAGTTTCCGGACTAGCGGTTACACAGATACGCAGTATTTT,CASSFRTSGYTDTQYF
NA,TRBJ2-7,NA,TRBV29-1,TGCAGCGTTGTAACCCAGGGGAGCTACGAGCAGTACTTC,CSVVTQGSYEQYF
NA,TRBJ2-3,NA,TRBV28,TGTGCCAGCAGGCCGTCCGGGGGGCGGGATACGCAGTATTTT,CASRPSGGRDTQYF
TRBD1,TRBJ1-1,NA,TRBV24-1,TGTGCCACCAGTGACACGAGGGACAGGGGTCATACTGAAGCTTTCTTT,CATSDTRDRGHTEAFF
NA,TRBJ2-6,NA,TRBV3-1/TRBV3-2,TGTGCCAGCAGCCATCATCCTGGCGCGGGTACTGGGGCCAACGTCCTGACTTTC,CASSHHPGAGTGANVLTF
NA,TRBJ1-3,NA,TRBV7-9,TGTGCCAGCAGCTTAGGACAGGCGGCTGGAAACACCATATATTTT,CASSLGQAAGNTIYF
NA,TRBJ2-7,NA,TRBV30,TGTGCCTGGAGCCGGGACTCCGGAAGGGCCTACGAGCAGTACTTC,CAWSRDSGRAYEQYF
TRBD1,TRBJ1-6,few,TRBV5-4,TGTGCCAGCAGCTTGAGGACAGGGGACTATAATTCACCCCTCCACTTT,CASSLRTGDYNSPLHF
NA,TRBJ2-3,NA,TRBV19,TGTGCCAGTAGTTCCACCGGGACACGGGCTAGCACAGATACGCAGTATTTT,CASSSTGTRASTDTQYF
TRBD2,TRBJ2-2,NA,TRBV18,TGTGCCAGCTCACCCGTAAGCGGGGGGGCCTCGGACGGGGAGCTGTTTTTT,CASSPVSGGASDGELFF
NA,TRBJ2-3,NA,TRBV2,TGTGCCAGCAGTCCCCGGGGGGCGCGCACAGATACGCAGTATTTT,CASSPRGARTDTQYF
TRBD1,TRBJ1-1,NA,TRBV5-1,TGCGCCAGCAGTCGACAGGGCCAGAACACTGAAGCTTTCTTT,CASSRQGQNTEAFF
TRBD1,TRBJ2-3,NA,TRBV12-5,TGTGCTAGTGGTTTGGGGGTCAGGGACAGGGGATCAGATACGCAGTATTTT,CASGLGVRDRGSDTQYF